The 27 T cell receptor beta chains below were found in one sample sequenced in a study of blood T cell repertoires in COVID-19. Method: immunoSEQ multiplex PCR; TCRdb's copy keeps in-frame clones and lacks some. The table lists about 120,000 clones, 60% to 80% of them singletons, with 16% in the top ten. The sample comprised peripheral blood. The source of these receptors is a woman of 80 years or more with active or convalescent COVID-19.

The CDR3 DNA follows: TGTGCCAGCGAGACCTGGGGACAGGGTATTTCACCCCTCCACTTT. This codes for CASETWGQGISPLHF. V is TRBV6-5 and J is TRBJ1-6, with 9 positions matching TRBD1. This CDR3 is built from 15 residues. The germline V gene has CDR1 MNHEY and CDR2 SVGAGI. Germline trimming cut 8 bases from V and 9 bases from J; bases unmatched to any gene: 11.

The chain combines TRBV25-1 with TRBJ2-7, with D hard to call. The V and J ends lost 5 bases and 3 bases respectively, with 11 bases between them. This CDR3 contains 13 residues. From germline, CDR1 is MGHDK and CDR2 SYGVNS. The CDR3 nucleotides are TGTGCCAGCAGTCCCCTGCCGAGCTACGAGCAGTACTTC. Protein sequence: CASSPLPSYEQYF.

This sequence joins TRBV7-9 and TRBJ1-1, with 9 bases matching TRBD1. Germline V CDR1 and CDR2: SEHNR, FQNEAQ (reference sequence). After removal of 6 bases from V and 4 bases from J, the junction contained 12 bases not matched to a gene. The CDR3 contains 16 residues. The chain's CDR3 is CASSYWTGASGTEAFF. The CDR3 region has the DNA TGTGCCAGCAGTTACTGGACAGGGGCTTCGGGCACTGAAGCTTTCTTT.

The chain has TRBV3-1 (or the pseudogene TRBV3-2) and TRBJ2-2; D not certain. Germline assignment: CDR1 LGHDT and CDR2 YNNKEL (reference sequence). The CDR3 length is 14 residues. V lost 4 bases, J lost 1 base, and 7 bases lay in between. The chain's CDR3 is CASSPPQNTGELFF. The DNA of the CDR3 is TGTGCCAGCAGCCCCCCCCAGAACACCGGGGAGCTGTTTTTT.

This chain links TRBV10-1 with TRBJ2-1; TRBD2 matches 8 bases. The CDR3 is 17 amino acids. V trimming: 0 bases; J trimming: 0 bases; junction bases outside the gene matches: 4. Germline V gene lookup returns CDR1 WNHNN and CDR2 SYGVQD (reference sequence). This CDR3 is CASSESLAGDSYNEQFF. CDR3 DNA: TGCGCCAGCAGTGAGTCGCTAGCGGGTGACTCCTACAATGAGCAGTTCTTC.

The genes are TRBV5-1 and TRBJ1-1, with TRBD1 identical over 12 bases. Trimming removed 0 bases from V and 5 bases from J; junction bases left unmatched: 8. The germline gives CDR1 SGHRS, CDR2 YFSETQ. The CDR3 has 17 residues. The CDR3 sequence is CASSLVPPGQGATEAFF. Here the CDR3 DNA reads TGCGCCAGCAGCTTGGTACCTCCGGGACAGGGGGCGACTGAAGCTTTCTTT.

CDR3 DNA: TGTGCCAGCAGTTACCGGGCAACTAATGAAAAACTGTTTTTT. Translated, it gives CASSYRATNEKLFF. The chain has TRBV6-5 and TRBJ1-4; D is unresolved. V lost 2 bases and J lost 0, with 4 bases in between. CDR1 is MNHEY and CDR2 is SVGAGI in the germline V gene. This CDR3 is built from 14 residues.

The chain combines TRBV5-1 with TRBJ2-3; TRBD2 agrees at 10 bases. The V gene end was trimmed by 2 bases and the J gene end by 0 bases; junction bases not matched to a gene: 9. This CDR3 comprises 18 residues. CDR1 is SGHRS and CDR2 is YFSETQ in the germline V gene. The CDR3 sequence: CASSLRAGGPPSTDTQYF. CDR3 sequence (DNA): TGCGCCAGCAGCTTAAGAGCGGGAGGGCCTCCTAGCACAGATACGCAGTATTTT.

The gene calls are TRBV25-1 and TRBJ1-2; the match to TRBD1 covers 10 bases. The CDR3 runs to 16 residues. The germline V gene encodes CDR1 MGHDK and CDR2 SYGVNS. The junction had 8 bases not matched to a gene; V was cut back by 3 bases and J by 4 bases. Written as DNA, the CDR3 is TGTGCCAGCAGTGATCCCGGGACAGGGGAGGTCTATGGCTACACCTTC. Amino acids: CASSDPGTGEVYGYTF.

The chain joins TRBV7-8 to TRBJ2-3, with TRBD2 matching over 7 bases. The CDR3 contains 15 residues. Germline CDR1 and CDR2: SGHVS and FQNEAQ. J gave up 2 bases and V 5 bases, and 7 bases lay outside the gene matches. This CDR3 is CASSPSGAVTDTQYF. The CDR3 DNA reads TGTGCCAGCAGCCCCAGCGGGGCCGTCACAGATACGCAGTATTTT.

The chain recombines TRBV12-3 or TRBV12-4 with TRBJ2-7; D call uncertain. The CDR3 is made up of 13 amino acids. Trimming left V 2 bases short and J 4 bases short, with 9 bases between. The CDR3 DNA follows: TGTGCCAGCAGTTTACCCCAGGAATACGAGCAGTACTTC. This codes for CASSLPQEYEQYF.

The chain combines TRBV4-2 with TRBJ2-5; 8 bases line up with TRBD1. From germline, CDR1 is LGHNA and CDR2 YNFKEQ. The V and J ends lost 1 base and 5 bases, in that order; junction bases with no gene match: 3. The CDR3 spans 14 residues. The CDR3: CASSQGQGWETQYF. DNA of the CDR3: TGTGCCAGCAGCCAAGGACAGGGGTGGGAGACCCAGTACTTC.

Here the CDR3 reads CASSVSVNTEAFF. CDR3 bases: TGTGCCAGCAGTGTATCGGTGAACACTGAAGCTTTCTTT. The rearrangement joins TRBV6-4 to TRBJ1-1, with D uncertain. V dropped 4 bases and J dropped 0 bases, with 6 bases sitting between them. CDR1 is MRHNA and CDR2 is SNTAGT in the germline V gene. The length of the CDR3 is 13 residues.

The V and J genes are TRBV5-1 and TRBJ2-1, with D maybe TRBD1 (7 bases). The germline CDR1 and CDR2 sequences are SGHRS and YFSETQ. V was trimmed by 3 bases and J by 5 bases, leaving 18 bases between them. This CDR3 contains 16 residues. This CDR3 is CASSSGGGTVNNEQFF. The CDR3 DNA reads TGCGCCAGCAGCTCCGGAGGGGGGACAGTTAACAATGAGCAGTTCTTC.

CDR3 sequence: CASTHQNTEAFF. Written as DNA, the CDR3 is TGTGCCAGCACACACCAAAACACTGAAGCTTTCTTT. The rearrangement joins TRBV11-2 to TRBJ1-1; D call uncertain. Germline-derived CDR1 and CDR2 are SGHAT and FQNNGV. V lost 7 bases and J lost 2, with 8 bases in between. The CDR3 loop spans 12 amino acids.

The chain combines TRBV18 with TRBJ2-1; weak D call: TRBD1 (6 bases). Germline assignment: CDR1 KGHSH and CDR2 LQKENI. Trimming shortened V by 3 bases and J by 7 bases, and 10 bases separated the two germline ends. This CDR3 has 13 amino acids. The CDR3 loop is CASSPNRVNEQFF. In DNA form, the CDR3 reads TGTGCCAGCTCACCCAACAGGGTTAATGAGCAGTTCTTC. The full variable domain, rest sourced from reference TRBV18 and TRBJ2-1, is NAGVMQNPRHLVRRRGQEARLRCSPMKGHSHVYWYRQLPEEGLKFMVYLQKENIIDESGMPKERFSAEFPKEGPSILRIQQVVRGDSAAYFCASSPNRVNEQFFGPGTRLTVL.

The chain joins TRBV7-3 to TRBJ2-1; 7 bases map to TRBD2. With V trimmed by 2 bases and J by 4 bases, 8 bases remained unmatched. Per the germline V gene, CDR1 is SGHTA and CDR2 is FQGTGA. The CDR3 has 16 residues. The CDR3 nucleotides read TGTGCCAGCAGCTTATCGCCCCGCGGGGGATACAATGAGCAGTTCTTC. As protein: CASSLSPRGGYNEQFF. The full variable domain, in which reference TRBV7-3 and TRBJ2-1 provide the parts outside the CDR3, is GAGVSQTPSNKVTEKGKYVELRCDPISGHTALYWYRQSLGQGPEFLIYFQGTGAADDSGLPNDRFFAVRPEGSVSTLKIQRTERGDSAVYLCASSLSPRGGYNEQFFGPGTRLTVL.

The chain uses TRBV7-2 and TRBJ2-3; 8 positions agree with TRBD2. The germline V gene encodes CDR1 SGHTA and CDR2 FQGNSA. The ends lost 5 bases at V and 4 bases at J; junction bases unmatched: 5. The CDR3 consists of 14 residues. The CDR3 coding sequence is TGTGCCAGCAGCGCGGGAGGTGGGGCAGATACGCAGTATTTT. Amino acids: CASSAGGGADTQYF.

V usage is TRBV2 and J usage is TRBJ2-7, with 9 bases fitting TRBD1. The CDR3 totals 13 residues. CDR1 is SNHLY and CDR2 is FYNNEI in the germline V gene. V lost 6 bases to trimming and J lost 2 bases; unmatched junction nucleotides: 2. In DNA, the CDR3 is TGTGCCAGCAGGGGGGACAGGGCCTACGAGCAGTACTTC. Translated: CASRGDRAYEQYF. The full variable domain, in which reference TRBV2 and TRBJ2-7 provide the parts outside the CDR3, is EPEVTQTPSHQVTQMGQEVILRCVPISNHLYFYWYRQILGQKVEFLVSFYNNEISEKSEIFDDQFSVERPDGSNFTLKIRSTKLEDSAMYFCASRGDRAYEQYFGPGTRLTVT.

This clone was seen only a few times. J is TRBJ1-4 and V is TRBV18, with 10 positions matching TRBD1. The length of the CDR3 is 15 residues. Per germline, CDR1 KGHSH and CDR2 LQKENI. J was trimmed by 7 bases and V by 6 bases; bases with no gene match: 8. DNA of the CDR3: TGTGCCAGCTCGGTTGACAGGGGGCGGAGTGAAAAACTGTTTTTT. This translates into CASSVDRGRSEKLFF.

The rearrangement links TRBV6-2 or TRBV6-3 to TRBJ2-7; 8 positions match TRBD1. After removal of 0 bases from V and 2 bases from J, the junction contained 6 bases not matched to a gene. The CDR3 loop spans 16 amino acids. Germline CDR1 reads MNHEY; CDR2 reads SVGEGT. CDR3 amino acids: CASSYSQDRAPYEQYF. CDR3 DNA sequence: TGTGCCAGCAGTTACTCGCAGGACAGGGCTCCCTACGAGCAGTACTTC.

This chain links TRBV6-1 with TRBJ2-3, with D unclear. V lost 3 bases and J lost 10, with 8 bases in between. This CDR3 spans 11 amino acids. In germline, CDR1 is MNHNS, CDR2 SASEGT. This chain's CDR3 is CASSDRWAQYF. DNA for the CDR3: TGTGCCAGCAGTGACAGGTGGGCGCAGTATTTT.

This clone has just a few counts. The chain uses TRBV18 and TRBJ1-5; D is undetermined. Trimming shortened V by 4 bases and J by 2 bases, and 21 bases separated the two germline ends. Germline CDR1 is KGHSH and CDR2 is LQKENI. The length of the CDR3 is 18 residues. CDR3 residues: CASSRNSLQAEGNQPQHF. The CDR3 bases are TGTGCCAGCTCACGTAATTCCCTTCAGGCAGAAGGCAATCAGCCCCAGCATTTT.

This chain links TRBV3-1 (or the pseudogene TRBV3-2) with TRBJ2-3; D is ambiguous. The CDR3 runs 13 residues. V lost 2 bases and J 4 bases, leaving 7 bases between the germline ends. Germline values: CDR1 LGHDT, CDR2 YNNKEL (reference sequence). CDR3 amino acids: CASSQRGADTQYF. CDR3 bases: TGTGCCAGCAGCCAACGAGGTGCAGATACGCAGTATTTT.

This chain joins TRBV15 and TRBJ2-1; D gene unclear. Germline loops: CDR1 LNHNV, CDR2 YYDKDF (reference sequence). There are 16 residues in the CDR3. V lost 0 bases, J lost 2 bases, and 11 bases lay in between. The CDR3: CATSRDPGGAYNEQFF. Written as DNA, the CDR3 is TGTGCCACCAGCAGAGATCCTGGCGGTGCCTACAATGAGCAGTTCTTC.

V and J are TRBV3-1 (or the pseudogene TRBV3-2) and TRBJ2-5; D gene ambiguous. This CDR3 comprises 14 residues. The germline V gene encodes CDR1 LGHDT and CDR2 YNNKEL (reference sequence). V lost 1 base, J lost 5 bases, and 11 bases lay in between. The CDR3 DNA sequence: TGTGCCAGCAGCCAAGCCACTTACGGGGAGACCCAGTACTTC. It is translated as CASSQATYGETQYF.

The CDR3, as DNA: TGTGCCATCAGCGTCGGCGGGAATCAGCCCCAGCATTTT. This encodes CAISVGGNQPQHF. The genes are TRBV10-3 and TRBJ1-5; no firm D call. The CDR3 totals 13 residues. The V end was cut by 6 bases, the J end by 4 bases, with 10 bases between. In germline, CDR1 is ENHRY, CDR2 SYGVKD.